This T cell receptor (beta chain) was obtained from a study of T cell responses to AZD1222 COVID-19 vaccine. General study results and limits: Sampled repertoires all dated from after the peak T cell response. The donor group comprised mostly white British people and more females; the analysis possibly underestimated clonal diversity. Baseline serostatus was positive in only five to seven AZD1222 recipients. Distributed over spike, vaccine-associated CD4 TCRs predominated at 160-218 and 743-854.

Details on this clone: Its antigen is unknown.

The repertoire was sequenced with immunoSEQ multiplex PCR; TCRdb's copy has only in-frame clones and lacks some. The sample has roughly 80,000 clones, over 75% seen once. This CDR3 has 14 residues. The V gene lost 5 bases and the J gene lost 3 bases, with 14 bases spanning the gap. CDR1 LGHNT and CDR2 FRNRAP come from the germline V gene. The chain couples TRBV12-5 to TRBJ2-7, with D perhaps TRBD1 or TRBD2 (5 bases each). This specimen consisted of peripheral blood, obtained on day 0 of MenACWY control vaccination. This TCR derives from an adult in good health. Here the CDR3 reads CASGPLGDHYEQYF. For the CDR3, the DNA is TGTGCTAGTGGTCCCCTCGGGGACCACTACGAGCAGTACTTC.